This T cell receptor (beta chain) was sequenced in a study of molecular identifiers for immune sequencing clone quantification. This clonotype was found a few times. TCRdb reprocessed the PCR reads via MiXCR and lists one record per CDR3 protein. This repertoire shows fewer than 350,000 distinct CDR3 sequences, over 20% found once; its top ten account for approximately 0.85%. There are 14 residues in the CDR3. This chain uses TRBV21-1 with TRBJ1-1. TRBV21-1 is a pseudogene locus. The receptor's source is a human donor in good health. Some libraries in this study had Jurkat cell RNA spiked in. The source material was naive CD8+ T cells from blood, with Jurkat cell RNA spiked in. Subset denoted: FACS-sorted CD8+CD4-CCR7+CD45RA+ naive T cells. CDR3 bases: TGTGCCAGCAGCAAGGGCAGATTGTACACTGAAGCTTTCTTT. Its protein product is CASSKGRLYTEAFF.